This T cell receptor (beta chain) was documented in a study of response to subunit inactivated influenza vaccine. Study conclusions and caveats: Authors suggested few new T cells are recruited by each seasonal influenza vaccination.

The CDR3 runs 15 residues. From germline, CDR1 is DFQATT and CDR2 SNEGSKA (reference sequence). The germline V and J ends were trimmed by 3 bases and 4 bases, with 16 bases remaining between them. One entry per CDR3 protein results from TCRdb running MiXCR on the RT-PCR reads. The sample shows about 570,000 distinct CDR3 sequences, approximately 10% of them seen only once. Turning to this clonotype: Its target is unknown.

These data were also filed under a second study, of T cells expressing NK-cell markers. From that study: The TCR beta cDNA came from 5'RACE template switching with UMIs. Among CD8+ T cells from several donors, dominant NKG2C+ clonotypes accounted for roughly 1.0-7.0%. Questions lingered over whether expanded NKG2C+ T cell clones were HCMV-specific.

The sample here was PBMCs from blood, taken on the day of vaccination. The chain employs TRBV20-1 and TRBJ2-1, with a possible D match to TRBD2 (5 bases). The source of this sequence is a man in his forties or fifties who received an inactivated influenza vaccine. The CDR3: CSARSGETGYNEQFF. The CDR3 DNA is TGCAGTGCTAGGTCTGGAGAGACGGGATACAATGAGCAGTTCTTC.